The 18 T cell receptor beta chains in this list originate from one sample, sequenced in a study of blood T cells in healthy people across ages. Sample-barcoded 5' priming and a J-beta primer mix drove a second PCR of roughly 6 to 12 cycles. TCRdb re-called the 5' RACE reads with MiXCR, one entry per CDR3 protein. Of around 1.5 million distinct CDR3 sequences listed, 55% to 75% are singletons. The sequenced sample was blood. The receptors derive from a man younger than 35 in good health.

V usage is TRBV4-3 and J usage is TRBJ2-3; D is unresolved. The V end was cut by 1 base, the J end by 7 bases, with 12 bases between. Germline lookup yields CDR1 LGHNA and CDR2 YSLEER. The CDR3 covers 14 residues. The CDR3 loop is CASSQGARSNTQYF. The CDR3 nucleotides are TGCGCCAGCAGCCAAGGGGCTAGATCAAATACGCAGTATTTT.

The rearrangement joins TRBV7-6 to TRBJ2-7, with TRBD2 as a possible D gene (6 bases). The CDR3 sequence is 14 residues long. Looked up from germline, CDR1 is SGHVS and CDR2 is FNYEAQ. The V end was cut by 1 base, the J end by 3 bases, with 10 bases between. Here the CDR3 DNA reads TGTGCCAGCAGCTTAGACGTGGAGGGCTACGAGCAGTACTTC. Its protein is CASSLDVEGYEQYF.

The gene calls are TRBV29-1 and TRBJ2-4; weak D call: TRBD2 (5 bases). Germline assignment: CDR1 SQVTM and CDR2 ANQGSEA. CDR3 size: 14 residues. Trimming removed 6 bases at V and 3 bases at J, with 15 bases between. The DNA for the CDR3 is TGCAGCGTCACTAGTAGGTTAGTCAAAAACATTCAGTACTTC. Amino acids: CSVTSRLVKNIQYF. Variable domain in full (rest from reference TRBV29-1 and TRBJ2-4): SAVISQKPSRDICQRGTSLTIQCQVDSQVTMMFWYRQQPGQSLTLIATANQGSEATYESGFVIDKFPISRPNLTFSTLTVSNMSPEDSSIYLCSVTSRLVKNIQYFGAGTRLSVL.

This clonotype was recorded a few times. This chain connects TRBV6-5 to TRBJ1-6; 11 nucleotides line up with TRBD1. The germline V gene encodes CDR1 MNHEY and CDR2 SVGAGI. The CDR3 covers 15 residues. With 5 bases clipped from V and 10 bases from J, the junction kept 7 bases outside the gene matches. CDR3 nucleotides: TGTGCCAGCAGTCCTCGGACAGGGGGCCGCTCACCCCTCCACTTT. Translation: CASSPRTGGRSPLHF.

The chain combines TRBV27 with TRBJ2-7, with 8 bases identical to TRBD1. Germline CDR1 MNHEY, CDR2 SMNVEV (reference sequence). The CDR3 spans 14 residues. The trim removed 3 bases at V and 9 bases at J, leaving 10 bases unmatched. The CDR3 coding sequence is TGTGCCAGCAGTTTGACGGGACAGGTGCAAGGGCAGTACTTC. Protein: CASSLTGQVQGQYF.

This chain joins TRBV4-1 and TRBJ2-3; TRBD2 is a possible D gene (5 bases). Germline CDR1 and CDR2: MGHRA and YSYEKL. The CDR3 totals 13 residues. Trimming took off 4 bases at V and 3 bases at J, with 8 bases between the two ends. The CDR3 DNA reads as TGCGCCAGCAGCCGCTGGAGGACAGATACGCAGTATTTT. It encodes CASSRWRTDTQYF.

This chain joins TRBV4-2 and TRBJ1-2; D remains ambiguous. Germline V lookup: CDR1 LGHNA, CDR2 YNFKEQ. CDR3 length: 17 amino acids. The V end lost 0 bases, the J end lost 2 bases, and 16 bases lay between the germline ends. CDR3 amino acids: CASSQDLVAAANYGYTF. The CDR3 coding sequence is TGTGCCAGCAGCCAAGATTTAGTGGCGGCAGCAAACTATGGCTACACCTTC.

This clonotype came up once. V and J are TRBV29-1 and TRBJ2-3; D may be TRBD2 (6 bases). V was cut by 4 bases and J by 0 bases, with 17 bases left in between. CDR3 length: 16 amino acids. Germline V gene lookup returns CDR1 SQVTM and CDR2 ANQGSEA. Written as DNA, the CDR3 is TGCAGCGTTGTGGAGGGGCGGGCCTCTAGCACAGATACGCAGTATTTT. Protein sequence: CSVVEGRASSTDTQYF.

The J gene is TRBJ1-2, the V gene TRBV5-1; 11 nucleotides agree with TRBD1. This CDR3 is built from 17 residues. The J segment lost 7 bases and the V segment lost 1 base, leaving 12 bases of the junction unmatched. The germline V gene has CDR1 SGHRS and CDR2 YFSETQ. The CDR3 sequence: CASSLSRHWTGGSGYTF. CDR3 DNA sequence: TGCGCCAGCAGCTTGAGTCGACATTGGACAGGGGGCTCTGGCTACACCTTC.

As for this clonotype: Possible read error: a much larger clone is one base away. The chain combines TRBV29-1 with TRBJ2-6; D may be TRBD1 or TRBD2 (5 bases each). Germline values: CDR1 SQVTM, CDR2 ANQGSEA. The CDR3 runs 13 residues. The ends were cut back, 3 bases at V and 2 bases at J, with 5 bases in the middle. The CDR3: CSVEGAGANVLTF. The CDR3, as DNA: TGCAGCGTTGAGGGGGCTGGGGCCAACGTCCTGACTTTC.

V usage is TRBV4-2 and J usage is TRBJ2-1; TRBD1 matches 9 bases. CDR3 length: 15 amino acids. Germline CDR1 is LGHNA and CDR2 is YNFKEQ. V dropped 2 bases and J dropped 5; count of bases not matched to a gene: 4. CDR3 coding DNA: TGTGCCAGCAGCCAACTCAGGACAGGGGACAATGAGCAGTTCTTC. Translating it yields CASSQLRTGDNEQFF.

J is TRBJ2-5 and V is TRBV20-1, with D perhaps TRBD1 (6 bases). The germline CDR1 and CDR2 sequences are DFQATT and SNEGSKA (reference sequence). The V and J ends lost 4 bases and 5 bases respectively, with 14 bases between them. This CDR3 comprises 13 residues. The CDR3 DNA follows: TGCAGTGCTACTCTTACAGGGATCGAGACCCAGTACTTC. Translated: CSATLTGIETQYF.

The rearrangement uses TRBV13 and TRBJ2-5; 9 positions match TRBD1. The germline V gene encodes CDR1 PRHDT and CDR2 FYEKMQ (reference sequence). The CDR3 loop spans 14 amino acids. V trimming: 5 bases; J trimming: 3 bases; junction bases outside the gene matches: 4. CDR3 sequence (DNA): TGTGCCAGCAGCGTGACAGGGGGAAAAGAGACCCAGTACTTC. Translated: CASSVTGGKETQYF.

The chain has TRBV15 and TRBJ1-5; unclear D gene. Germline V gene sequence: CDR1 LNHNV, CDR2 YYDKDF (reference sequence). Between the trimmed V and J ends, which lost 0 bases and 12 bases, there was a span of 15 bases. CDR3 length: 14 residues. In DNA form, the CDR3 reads TGTGCCACCAGCAGAGAATCGACCGGGAGCGTCCAGCATTTT. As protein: CATSRESTGSVQHF.

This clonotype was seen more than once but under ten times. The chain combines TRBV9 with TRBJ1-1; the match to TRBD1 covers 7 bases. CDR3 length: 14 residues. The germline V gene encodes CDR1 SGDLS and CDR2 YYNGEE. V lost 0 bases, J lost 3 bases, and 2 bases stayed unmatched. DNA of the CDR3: TGTGCCAGCAGCGTAGGCCAGGGGGACACTGAAGCTTTCTTT. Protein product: CASSVGQGDTEAFF.

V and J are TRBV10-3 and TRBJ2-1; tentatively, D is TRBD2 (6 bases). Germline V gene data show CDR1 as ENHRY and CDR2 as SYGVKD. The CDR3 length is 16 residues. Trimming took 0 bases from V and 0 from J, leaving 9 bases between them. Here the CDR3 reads CAISESAGGSYNEQFF. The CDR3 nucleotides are TGTGCCATCAGTGAGTCGGCCGGGGGCTCCTACAATGAGCAGTTCTTC.

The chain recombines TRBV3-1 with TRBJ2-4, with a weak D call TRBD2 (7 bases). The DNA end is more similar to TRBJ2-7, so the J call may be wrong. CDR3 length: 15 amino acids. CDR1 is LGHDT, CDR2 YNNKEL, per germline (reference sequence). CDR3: CASSPLRGGGNEQYF. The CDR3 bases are TGTGCCAGCAGCCCCTTGAGGGGGGGCGGAAACGAGCAGTACTTC.

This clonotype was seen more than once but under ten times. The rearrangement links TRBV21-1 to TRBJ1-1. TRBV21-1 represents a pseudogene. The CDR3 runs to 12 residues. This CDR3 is CASSRRNTEAFF. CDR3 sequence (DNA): TGTGCCAGCTCCAGAAGGAACACTGAAGCTTTCTTT.